This T cell receptor beta chain was captured by sequencing in a study of OX40 agonist ivuxolimab in advanced cancers. Study as a whole: Ivuxolimab, an agonist antibody against OX40 (CD134), was given to patients.

Profiled with immunoSEQ multiplex PCR; TCRdb holds only in-frame clones, not every one. This table holds fewer than 80,000 clones, about 89% found once. The CDR3 runs 13 residues. Germline V CDR1 and CDR2: SGHRS, YFSETQ. The ends were cut back, 4 bases at V and 6 bases at J, with 14 bases in the middle. Patients were ineligible given autoimmune disease history or systemic immunosuppression. The sequences come from CD4+ or CD8+ T cells sorted from blood, collected in a trial of the OX40 agonist ivuxolimab. The rearrangement joins TRBV5-1 to TRBJ2-7; D might be TRBD2 (5 bases). This TCR was sampled from an adult with an advanced solid tumor such as melanoma, head and neck, liver or kidney cancer. CDR3 bases: TGCGCCAGCAGCCCGGACTTCCTAGGCGAGCAGTACTTC. Translation gives CASSPDFLGEQYF.